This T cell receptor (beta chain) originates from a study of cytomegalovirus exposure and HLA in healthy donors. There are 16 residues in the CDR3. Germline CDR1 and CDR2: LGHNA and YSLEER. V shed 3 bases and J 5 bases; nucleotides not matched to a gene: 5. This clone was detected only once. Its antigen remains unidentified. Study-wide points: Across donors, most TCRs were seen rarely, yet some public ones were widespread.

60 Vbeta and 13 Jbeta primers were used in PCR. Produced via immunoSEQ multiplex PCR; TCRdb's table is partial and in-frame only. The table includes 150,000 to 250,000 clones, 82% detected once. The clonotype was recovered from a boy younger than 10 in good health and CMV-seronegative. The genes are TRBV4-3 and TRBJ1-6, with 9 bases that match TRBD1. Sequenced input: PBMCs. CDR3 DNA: TGCGCCAGCAGCCATGACAGGGGGGGTAATAATTCACCCCTCCACTTT. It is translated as CASSHDRGGNNSPLHF.